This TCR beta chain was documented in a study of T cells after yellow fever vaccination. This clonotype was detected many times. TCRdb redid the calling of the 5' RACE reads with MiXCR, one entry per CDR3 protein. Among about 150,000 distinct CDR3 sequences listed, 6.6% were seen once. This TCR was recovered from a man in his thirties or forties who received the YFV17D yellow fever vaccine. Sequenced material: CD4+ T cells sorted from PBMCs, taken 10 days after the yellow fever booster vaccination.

CDR3 protein: CASSLVVGDLAGDEQYF. As DNA, the CDR3 is TGTGCCAGCAGCTTAGTTGTGGGGGATCTAGCGGGAGACGAGCAGTACTTC. The V call is TRBV7-2, the J call TRBJ2-7, with 10 bases that match TRBD2. Trimming cost V 1 base and J 5 bases; bases outside gene matches: 11. Germline assignment: CDR1 SGHTA and CDR2 FQGNSA. The CDR3 is 17 residues long.